These T cell receptor beta chains were read from a single sample in a study of blood T cell repertoires in COVID-19. The protocol was immunoSEQ multiplex PCR, while the TCRdb copy is restricted to in-frame clones and leaves out a portion. The sample has 380,000 or so clones; more than 80% are singletons. The specimen sequenced was peripheral blood. These receptors came from a man in his forties or fifties with acute or convalescent COVID-19. Both conserved end residues are part of each CDR3. The D gene is left open where the match is weak. Clone size is given for some rows only: seen once, a few or many times, or a class if the clone is expanded.

abundance	v_gene	j_gene	d_gene	CDR3nt	CDR3aa
.	TRBV5-1	TRBJ1-1	.	TGCGCCAGCAGCTTGTCGCGGGGCGCGGAGACTGAAGCTTTCTTT	CASSLSRGAETEAFF
.	TRBV18	TRBJ1-1	TRBD1	TGTGCCAGCTCACTCCTTAGCATAGGCAGGGGGGACACTGAAGCTTTCTTT	CASSLLSIGRGDTEAFF
.	TRBV4-1	TRBJ2-7	TRBD1	TGCGCCAGCAGCCAAGGGCCCCCGGGACAGGGGGGCCACGAGCAGTACTTC	CASSQGPPGQGGHEQYF
.	TRBV9	TRBJ2-5	.	TGTGCCAGCAGCGTTTCCGGGCTACAGGTGTTGGGAGAGACCCAGTACTTC	CASSVSGLQVLGETQYF
.	TRBV11-2	TRBJ1-3	TRBD1	TGTGCCAGCAGCTTAACAGGGGAGAACACCATATATTTT	CASSLTGENTIYF
.	TRBV19	TRBJ1-5	.	TGTGCCAGTAGTATTAGCAGGGGCAATCAGCCCCAGCATTTT	CASSISRGNQPQHF
.	TRBV6-6	TRBJ1-6	.	TGTGCCAGCAGTTACCGTGACAGAGTCAATTCACCCCTCCACTTT	CASSYRDRVNSPLHF
.	TRBV12-3/TRBV12-4	TRBJ1-4	.	TGTGCCAGCAGTCCCCTCCTTAATGAAAAACTGTTTTTT	CASSPLLNEKLFF
.	TRBV6-6	TRBJ2-7	.	TGTGCCAGCAGTTACACCCAGGGACGGGAGTCCTACGAGCAGTACTTC	CASSYTQGRESYEQYF
few	TRBV11-3	TRBJ2-2	TRBD1	TGTGCCAGCAGCCCAAGGACAGGGCACACCGGGGAGCTGTTTTTT	CASSPRTGHTGELFF
once	TRBV30	TRBJ2-2	TRBD2	TGTGCCTGGAGTCCGGGGGGTAACACCGGGGAGCTGTTTTTT	CAWSPGGNTGELFF
.	TRBV6-5	TRBJ2-1	TRBD2	TGTGCCAGCAGCCCCCGGGGGGGCTCTGAGCAGTTCTTC	CASSPRGGSEQFF
.	TRBV28	TRBJ2-3	TRBD1	TGTGCCAGCAGTTCGACAGGGGCTGGGGTGGCAGATACGCAGTATTTT	CASSSTGAGVADTQYF
.	TRBV28	TRBJ2-4	.	TGTGCCAGCAGCATCGAAGACAATGCCAAAAACATTCAGTACTTC	CASSIEDNAKNIQYF
.	TRBV3-1/TRBV3-2	TRBJ2-7	.	TGTGCCAGCAGCCAAGATAGGGGAGCGGGTGGTTCCTACGAGCAGTACTTC	CASSQDRGAGGSYEQYF
.	TRBV6-5	TRBJ1-2	TRBD1	TGTGCCAGCGAGACAGGGACATTGTACTATGGCTACACCTTC	CASETGTLYYGYTF
.	TRBV15	TRBJ1-1	.	TGTGCCACCAGCAGAGATCAGACTGAAGCTTTCTTT	CATSRDQTEAFF
.	TRBV30	TRBJ2-1	.	TGTGCCTGGGTAAAGAAAACCCTAAGGTTAAGAACGGCGGACAATGAGCAGTTCTTC	CAWVKKTLRLRTADNEQFF
.	TRBV27	TRBJ1-6	.	TGTGCCAGCAGTTTAAATAGTGTCTTCTCCCTCCACTTT	CASSLNSVFSLHF
.	TRBV19	TRBJ1-5	.	TGTGCCAGTAGTACTCTTAACAGGGATAGCAATCAGCCCCAGCATTTT	CASSTLNRDSNQPQHF
.	TRBV6-4	TRBJ2-5	.	TGTGCCAGCAGTGAGATCGGAGGGGGGGCCCAAGAGACCCAGTACTTC	CASSEIGGGAQETQYF
.	TRBV27	TRBJ2-1	TRBD2	TGTGCCAGCAGTTCCCAGGTTGGACTAGCCGCCTACAATGAGCAGTTCTTC	CASSSQVGLAAYNEQFF
.	TRBV2	TRBJ1-1	.	TGTGCCAGCATATTACAGGGGAACACTGAAGCTTTCTTT	CASILQGNTEAFF
.	TRBV30	TRBJ1-2	.	TGTGCCTGGAGCCTTTCCGGGACTGAATATGGCTACACCTTC	CAWSLSGTEYGYTF
.	TRBV12-5	TRBJ1-1	TRBD1	TGTGCTAGTGGTTTAGCCGGGACAGGGGCGAGTCACACTGAAGCTTTCTTT	CASGLAGTGASHTEAFF
many	TRBV28	TRBJ1-5	.	TGTGCCAGCAGTCCCTTGAATAGTATCCTTCAGCCCCAGCATTTT	CASSPLNSILQPQHF
.	TRBV6-2/TRBV6-3	TRBJ1-5	.	TGTGCCAGCAGTTACCCATCCTATCCCCAGCATTTT	CASSYPSYPQHF
.	TRBV6-2/TRBV6-3	TRBJ2-5	TRBD1	TGTGCCAGCAGTTCAGGACAGGCGAGGTCAGAGACCCAGTACTTC	CASSSGQARSETQYF
.	TRBV29-1	TRBJ1-1	.	TGCAGCGTTGACCCATTGCGGGAGACAGACAACACTGAAGCTTTCTTT	CSVDPLRETDNTEAFF
.	TRBV11-2	TRBJ2-1	.	TGTGCCAGCAGCGCTACCAATGAGCAGTTCTTC	CASSATNEQFF
.	TRBV7-8	TRBJ2-7	.	TGTGCCAGCAGCTTAGCGGGCATGTCTCACGAGCAGTACTTC	CASSLAGMSHEQYF
once	TRBV4-1	TRBJ1-1	TRBD1	TGCGCCAGCACCCCCAAAATAGGGGCAGGGGGAAGGGGAACTGAAGCTTTCTTT	CASTPKIGAGGRGTEAFF
.	TRBV18	TRBJ1-4	.	TGTGCCAGCTCACCACCTGGACAAACAACTAATGAAAAACTGTTTTTT	CASSPPGQTTNEKLFF
.	TRBV27	TRBJ2-7	.	TGTGCCAGCAGTTTAATCCTCGGTATTCCCTACGAGCAGTACTTC	CASSLILGIPYEQYF
few	TRBV6-2/TRBV6-3	TRBJ2-5	TRBD2	TGTGCCAGCAGTCACTCCGGGACTAGCGGGGTACAAGAGACCCAGTACTTC	CASSHSGTSGVQETQYF
.	TRBV18	TRBJ2-1	TRBD1	TGTGCCAGCTCACCCACCGGGACAGCTACCTACAATGAGCAGTTCTTC	CASSPTGTATYNEQFF
.	TRBV14	TRBJ1-2	TRBD1	TGTGCCAGCAGCCATCGCCGGGACAGGGGAATCTATGGCTACACCTTC	CASSHRRDRGIYGYTF
once	TRBV6-4	TRBJ2-3	TRBD2	TGTGCCAGCAGTCCTGGACTAGCAGCAGATACGCAGTATTTT	CASSPGLAADTQYF
few	TRBV23-1	TRBJ2-1	TRBD2	TGCGCCAGCAGTCAATCCATCCAGCGGGAAAACAATGAGCAGTTCTTC	CASSQSIQRENNEQFF
.	TRBV19	TRBJ1-6	TRBD1	TGTGCCAGTAAGGAAGGGGGCGCGGATGGATCACCCCTCCACTTT	CASKEGGADGSPLHF
.	TRBV2	TRBJ2-5	TRBD1	TGTGCCAGCAGTGAGGACAGGGTTCAAGAAGAGACCCAGTACTTC	CASSEDRVQEETQYF
.	TRBV27	TRBJ2-7	TRBD1	TGTGCCAGCACGGACAGACAGGGTCTTCTGAACTTC	CASTDRQGLLNF
.	TRBV10-3	TRBJ2-7	TRBD1	TGTGCCAATAGACAGGGGGCCGCCTACGAGCAGTACTTC	CANRQGAAYEQYF
.	TRBV6-1	TRBJ1-4	TRBD1	TGTGCCAGCAGTGAGAGGGACAGGGTTGAAAAACTGTTTTTT	CASSERDRVEKLFF
.	TRBV28	TRBJ1-3	.	TGTGCCAGCAGTAACGGCGGGACCAACTCTGGAAACACCATATATTTT	CASSNGGTNSGNTIYF